The source of this T cell receptor (beta chain) is a study of neurological immune-mediated disorders. Study findings and constraints: The expanded clones of different subjects shared no CDR3 amino acid sequences (suggesting private repertoires in all groups).

This CDR3 comprises 16 residues. The V gene's germline CDR1 is KGHSH and CDR2 LQKENI. Trimming took 5 bases from V and 1 from J, leaving 12 bases between them. TCRdb independently ran MiXCR on the 5' RACE reads; one entry per CDR3 protein. The sample has 25,000 to 35,000 distinct CDR3 sequences; roughly 14% are singletons. This clonotype was seen at least ten times. The antigen is undetermined. PBMCs stored at -80 C, numbering 2 million, were the origin of the unsorted libraries. This receptor was obtained from a man between 65 and 79 years old in good health. Sequenced material: PBMCs. The chain has TRBV18 and TRBJ2-6, with a weak D call TRBD1 (6 bases). The CDR3 bases are TGTGCCAGCTCAACACGGACAGTGTCTGGGGCCAACGTCCTGACTTTC. This translates into CASSTRTVSGANVLTF.